The entry below describes one T cell receptor (beta chain). This specimen comes from a study of T-cell reconstitution after alpha-beta-depleted transplantation in children. For TCRbeta, the library was prepared with unique molecular identifiers. One entry per CDR3 protein results from TCRdb running MiXCR on the PCR reads. The data show 500,000 to 600,000 distinct CDR3 sequences, approximately 32% seen once. Germline V lookup: CDR1 MNHNS, CDR2 SASEGT. The CDR3 is made up of 14 amino acids. V was pared by 7 bases and J by 4 bases, with 17 bases between. Sequencing used PBMCs from the stem cell graft donor, obtained from the stem cell graft. The TCR sequence derives from a human donor who donated a stem cell graft to a child with aplastic anemia. The chain couples TRBV6-1 to TRBJ2-7, with a possible D match to TRBD1 (6 bases). The CDR3 DNA follows: TGTGCCAGCACTCCCCTTTGGGGGCGTTACGAGCAGTACTTC. Protein sequence: CASTPLWGRYEQYF.